This TCR beta chain came from a study of blood T cell repertoires in COVID-19. The wider study: Acute and convalescent COVID-19 samples came from the United States, Italy and Spain. PBMCs, B-cell-depleted T cells, or T cells provided the cDNA or gDNA that made up the material.

This CDR3 is 15 amino acids long. The germline V gene has CDR1 LGHDT and CDR2 YNNKEL (reference sequence). The V end lost 1 base, the J end lost 0 bases, and 10 bases lay between the germline ends. Per the authors' pipeline: Nucleated cell counts were estimated from reference gene primer amplification. Only in-frame clones appear in the TCRdb table, and some are missing; sequencing was by immunoSEQ multiplex PCR. V, J and clone size were drawn from that table, and D and trimming were deduced from the DNA. This sample has 95,000 to 150,000 clones, with approximately 87% found just once. The receptor was derived from a middle-aged man with acute or convalescent COVID-19. What was sequenced was peripheral blood. This chain joins TRBV3-1 (or the pseudogene TRBV3-2) and TRBJ2-7; D is undetermined. The CDR3 nucleotides read TGTGCCAGCAGCCAAGGAGGCGGAAGCTCCTACGAGCAGTACTTC. Protein: CASSQGGGSSYEQYF.